The entry below gives a single TCR beta chain sequence along with its context. Its specificity is not known. The ends were cut back, 7 bases at V and 7 bases at J, with 14 bases in the middle. The CDR3 has 13 residues. Germline CDR1 reads MNHNY; CDR2 reads SVGAGI (reference sequence). This record comes from a study of beta chain features in type 1 diabetes. Study-level findings and limits: Patients with type 1 diabetes carried fewer insertions and had more deletions at their VDJ junctions. Patients with Type 1 diabetes showed moderately but significantly shorter TCRB CDR3s in all four CD4+ subsets.

Every isolated RNA sample was fully reverse transcribed, so sequencing captured expressed TCRB transcripts. Assay used: immunoSEQ multiplex PCR; TCRdb lists only in-frame clones, some missing. There are under 800,000 clones in the sample; roughly a sixth occur only once, and more than 0.08% lies in the top ten. This TCR came from a man aged 18 to 30 in good health. Sequencing was performed on naive CD4+ T cells from blood. The J gene is TRBJ2-1, the V gene TRBV6-6; D is possibly TRBD1 (5 bases). The CDR3 sequence is CASTFLGDNEQFF. The CDR3 coding sequence is TGTGCCAGCACCTTCTTAGGGGATAATGAGCAGTTCTTC.